This TCR beta chain was recovered during a study of shared T cell receptors in the human thymus. Sequencing was performed with immunoSEQ multiplex PCR; in TCRdb, only in-frame clones are kept and a portion is missing. The sample comprises some 640,000 clones, 70% to 90% of which are singletons, and roughly 0.0087% rests with the top ten. V shed 8 bases and J 7 bases; nucleotides not matched to a gene: 12. Per the germline V gene, CDR1 is MDHEN and CDR2 is SYDVKM. The CDR3 covers 14 residues. The same data also went into a second study, on human thymus T cells. That source reports: Donor material was obtained from healthy Finnish infants undergoing corrective surgery for congenital heart defects. Thymic resections from corrective heart surgery supplied the tissue. Among thymic and blood repertoires, usage of V and J genes appeared biased. A high degree of thymic repertoire overlap among unrelated individuals was reported in related research.

This chain links TRBV28 with TRBJ1-1; 8 bases line up with TRBD1. The specimen sequenced was thymocytes. The clonotype comes from a boy under two years old with a congenital heart defect. CDR3 sequence reads: CASLEAAGGDEAFF. CDR3 nucleotide sequence: TGTGCCAGCCTAGAGGCGGCAGGGGGCGATGAAGCTTTCTTT.